The rows below give T cell receptor beta chains drawn from one sample of a study of response to subunit inactivated influenza vaccine. TCRdb re-analysed the RT-PCR reads in MiXCR, keeping a single row per CDR3 protein. The sample consists of fewer than 700,000 distinct CDR3 sequences, 13% of them appearing once. The starting material was PBMCs from blood, obtained roughly 6 weeks after vaccination. The receptors stem from a man over 45 who received an inactivated influenza vaccine. Each CDR3 is given with its conserved first and last residue. A D gene is named only where the DNA matches it firmly. Size is stated for part of the rows, as once, few or many counts, or as a class when the clone is expanded.

CDR3 length,V gene,J gene,clone size,D gene,CDR3 DNA,CDR3 protein
16,TRBV29-1,TRBJ1-3,many,.,TGCAGCGCATATCGGACTGAGGGAAGGGCTGGAAACACCATATATTTT,CSAYRTEGRAGNTIYF
13,TRBV5-5,TRBJ1-2,few,.,TGTGCCAGCAGCTTAGCAGAAGACTATGGCTACACCTTC,CASSLAEDYGYTF
13,TRBV29-1,TRBJ2-7,many,TRBD1,TGCAGCGTTGAAGACCGACAGGGGGACGAGCAGTACTTC,CSVEDRQGDEQYF
13,TRBV5-5,TRBJ2-7,.,.,TGTGCCAGCAGCTTGTCAGGGCCCTACGAGCAGTACTTC,CASSLSGPYEQYF
14,TRBV20-1,TRBJ2-1,few,TRBD2,TGCAGTGCTAGGGGCGGGGGGGCCATTAGGGAGCAGTTCTTC,CSARGGGAIREQFF
15,TRBV23-1,TRBJ1-2,once,.,TGCGCCAGCAGTCAATCGGGCACAACCCTCTATGGCTACACCTTC,CASSQSGTTLYGYTF
13,TRBV4-1,TRBJ2-7,many,.,TGCGCCAGCAGCACAAGGGGGGACTACGAGCAGTACTTC,CASSTRGDYEQYF
14,TRBV5-1,TRBJ2-1,many,.,TGCGCCAGCAGCTCTGAGTGGGTAACCAATGAGCAGTTCTTC,CASSSEWVTNEQFF
14,TRBV18,TRBJ1-6,.,TRBD1,TGTGCCAGCTCACCACCCGGACAGGACTCACCCCTCCACTTT,CASSPPGQDSPLHF
17,TRBV10-2,TRBJ2-6,few,.,TGCGCCAGCAGTGAGGGCAGTGGGGTGGGGGGGGCCAACGTCCTGACTTTC,CASSEGSGVGGANVLTF
16,TRBV5-1,TRBJ2-3,.,.,TGCGCCAGCAGCTTGGCTTGGGGTTTGGTGACAGATACGCAGTATTTT,CASSLAWGLVTDTQYF
17,TRBV11-2,TRBJ2-2,.,.,TGTGCCAGCAGCTTAGATCCCGGGGGGCTGACCACCGGGGAGCTGTTTTTT,CASSLDPGGLTTGELFF
13,TRBV7-2,TRBJ1-1,few,.,TGTGCCAGCAGCTTAGGGTTCGGCAGGGAGGCTTTCTTT,CASSLGFGREAFF
15,TRBV7-2,TRBJ2-1,.,.,TGTGCCAGCAGAAAGGCCTACAGCTCCTACAATGAGCAGTTCTTC,CASRKAYSSYNEQFF